The clone carrying this T cell receptor (beta chain) was found many times. The V and J ends lost 7 bases and 1 base, in that order; junction bases with no gene match: 4. The CDR3 has 13 residues. CDR1 and CDR2 from the germline V gene are SGHVS and FQNEAQ. This table comes from immunoSEQ multiplex PCR, and its TCRdb copy is limited to in-frame clones, with some not included. The repertoire consists of hundreds of thousands of clones, with about 89% occurring once and the leading ten covering around 10%. The data belong to a study of blood T cell repertoires in COVID-19. Overall study: From T cells, B-cell-depleted T cells, or PBMCs came the material, which was cDNA or gDNA.

The study counted Cohort 3 donors as recovered given two negative PCRs, clearance, or symptom resolution. This TCR derives from a man aged 35-49 years who had recovered from COVID-19. The sequenced material came from PBMCs or T cells enriched from blood (not recorded which). V is TRBV7-8 and J is TRBJ2-7; TRBD2 matches at 7 bases. The CDR3 loop reads CASNVGGSYEQYF. The CDR3 nucleotides are TGTGCCAGCAACGTCGGGGGGTCCTACGAGCAGTACTTC. The complete variable domain, with remaining parts taken from reference TRBV7-8 and TRBJ2-7, reads GAGVSQSPRYKVAKRGQDVALRCDPISGHVSLFWYQQALGQGPEFLTYFQNEAQLDKSGLPSDRFFAERPEGSVSTLKIQRTQQEDSAVYLCASNVGGSYEQYFGPGTRLTVT.